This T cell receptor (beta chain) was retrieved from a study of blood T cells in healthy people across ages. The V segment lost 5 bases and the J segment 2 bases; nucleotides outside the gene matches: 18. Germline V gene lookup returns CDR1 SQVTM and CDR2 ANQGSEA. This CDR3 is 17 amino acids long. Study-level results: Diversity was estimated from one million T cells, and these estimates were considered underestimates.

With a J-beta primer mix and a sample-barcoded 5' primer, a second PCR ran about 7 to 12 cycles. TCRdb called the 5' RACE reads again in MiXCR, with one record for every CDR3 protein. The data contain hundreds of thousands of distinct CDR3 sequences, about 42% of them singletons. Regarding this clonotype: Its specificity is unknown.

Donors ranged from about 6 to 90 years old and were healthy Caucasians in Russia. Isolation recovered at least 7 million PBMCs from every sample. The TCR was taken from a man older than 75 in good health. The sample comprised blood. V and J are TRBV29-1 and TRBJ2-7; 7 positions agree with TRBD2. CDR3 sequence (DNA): TGCAGCGTTCTCTTCTCCTCCGCCGGGGCGGGAGCCTACGAGCAGTACTTC. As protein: CSVLFSSAGAGAYEQYF.